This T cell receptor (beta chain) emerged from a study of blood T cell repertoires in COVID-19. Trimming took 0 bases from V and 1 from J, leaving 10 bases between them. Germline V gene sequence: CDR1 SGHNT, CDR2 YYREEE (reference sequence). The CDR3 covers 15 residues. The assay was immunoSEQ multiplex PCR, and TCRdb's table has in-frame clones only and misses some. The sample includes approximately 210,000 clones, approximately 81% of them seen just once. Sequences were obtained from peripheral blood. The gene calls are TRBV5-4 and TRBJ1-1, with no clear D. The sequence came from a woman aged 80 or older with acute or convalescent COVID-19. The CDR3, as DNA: TGTGCCAGCAGCTTGGATTGGGAGAAGAACACTGAAGCTTTCTTT. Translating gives CASSLDWEKNTEAFF. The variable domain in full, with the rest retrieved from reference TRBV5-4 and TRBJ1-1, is ETGVTQSPTHLIKTRGQQVTLRCSSQSGHNTVSWYQQALGQGPQFIFQYYREEENGRGNFPPRFSGLQFPNYSSELNVNALELDDSALYLCASSLDWEKNTEAFFGQGTRLTVV.